This T cell receptor (beta chain) was retrieved from a study of cytomegalovirus exposure and HLA in healthy donors. Findings and caveats of the study: Later analysis identified about 18,000 TCR beta sequences associated with HLA alleles, using a false discovery rate threshold of 0.05. Most subjects' HLA-A and HLA-B alleles were reportedly predicted from TCR beta sequences.

The PCR was carried out with 60 Vbeta primers and 13 Jbeta primers. Produced via immunoSEQ multiplex PCR; TCRdb's table is partial and in-frame only. This sample has around 220,000 clones, with roughly 83% found just once. About this clone itself: Its target is not known.

Trimming cost V 2 bases and J 0 bases, with 5 bases left between them. Germline assignment: CDR1 LGHNA and CDR2 YNFKEQ. CDR3 size: 15 residues. The sample taken for sequencing was PBMCs. This chain joins TRBV4-2 and TRBJ2-6; D unclear. The TCR originated in a girl under 18 in good health and CMV-seronegative. CDR3 sequence (DNA): TGTGCCAGCAGCCAACATAGCTCTGGGGCCAACGTCCTGACTTTC. Protein sequence: CASSQHSSGANVLTF.